The present T cell receptor beta chain was sequenced within a study of T cell responses to AZD1222 COVID-19 vaccine. Some clones are missing from TCRdb's copy, which holds only in-frame ones; the method was immunoSEQ multiplex PCR. The sample lists around 130,000 clones, roughly 92% occurring once. General study findings and limits: Seropositive at baseline were only 5 to 7 AZD1222 recipients. Without day 14 samples, only post-peak T cell repertoires were studied. Clonal diversity may have been underestimated in mostly white British donors. Nearly half of spike-specific TCRs reportedly target variant regions that are unmutated in the B.1.351 and B.1.1.7 variants.

Of note for this clone: Its antigen remains unidentified.

Germline values: CDR1 SGHTA, CDR2 FQGNSA. Trimming removed 5 bases from V and 7 bases from J, with 14 bases in between. The CDR3 is 14 amino acids. The receptor's source is an adult who received the AZD1222 COVID-19 vaccine. Sequencing was performed on peripheral blood, taken 28 days after the second AZD1222 dose. This chain links TRBV7-2 with TRBJ2-2; D remains unclear. The DNA for the CDR3 is TGTGCCAGCAGCCTGAAACCCTCGCTCGGGGAGCTGTTTTTT. Translating it yields CASSLKPSLGELFF.